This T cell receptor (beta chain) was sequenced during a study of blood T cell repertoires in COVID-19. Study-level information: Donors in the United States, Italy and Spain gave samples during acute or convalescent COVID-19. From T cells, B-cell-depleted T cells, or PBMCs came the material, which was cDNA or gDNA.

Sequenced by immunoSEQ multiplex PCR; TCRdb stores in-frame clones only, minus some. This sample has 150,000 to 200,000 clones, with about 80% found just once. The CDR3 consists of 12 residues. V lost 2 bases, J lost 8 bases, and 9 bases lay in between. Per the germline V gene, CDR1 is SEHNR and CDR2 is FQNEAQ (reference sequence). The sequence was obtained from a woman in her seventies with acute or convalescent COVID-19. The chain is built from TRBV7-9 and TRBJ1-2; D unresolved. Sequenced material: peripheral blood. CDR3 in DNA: TGTGCCAGCAGCTTATCTCGAGAGGGCTACACCTTC. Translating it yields CASSLSREGYTF.